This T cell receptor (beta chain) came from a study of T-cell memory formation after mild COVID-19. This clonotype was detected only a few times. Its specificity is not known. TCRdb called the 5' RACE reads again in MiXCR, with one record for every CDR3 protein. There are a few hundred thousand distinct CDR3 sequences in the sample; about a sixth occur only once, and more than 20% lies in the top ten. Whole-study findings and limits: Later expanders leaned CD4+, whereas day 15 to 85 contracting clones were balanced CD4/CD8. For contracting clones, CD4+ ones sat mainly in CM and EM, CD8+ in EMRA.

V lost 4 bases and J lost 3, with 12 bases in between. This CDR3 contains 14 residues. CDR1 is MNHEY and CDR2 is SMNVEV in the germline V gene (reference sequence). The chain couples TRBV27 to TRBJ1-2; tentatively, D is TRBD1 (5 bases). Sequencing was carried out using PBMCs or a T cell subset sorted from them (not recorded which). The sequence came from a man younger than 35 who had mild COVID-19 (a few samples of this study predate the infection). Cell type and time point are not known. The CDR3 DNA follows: TGTGCCAGCAGTTCGCCAGGGTCTTACTATGGCTACACCTTC. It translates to CASSSPGSYYGYTF.